This entry describes one T cell receptor (beta chain). Seattle enrolled patients during active infection and tracked them longitudinally. In the study's own analysis: Estimation of nucleated cell counts was performed using reference gene primer amplification. The repertoire was sequenced with immunoSEQ multiplex PCR; TCRdb's copy has only in-frame clones and lacks some. V and J calls and clone size are copied from that table; D and trimming were computed from the DNA. The table has over 200,000 clones, 80% to 90% seen once. The data are from a study of blood T cell repertoires in COVID-19. Turning to the study itself: COVID-19 samples from acute and convalescent phases originated in the United States, Italy and Spain. The cDNA or gDNA used as material had been derived from T cells, B-cell-depleted T cells, or PBMCs.

Germline CDR1 LGHNA, CDR2 YSLEER. Trimming pared 4 bases from V and 8 bases from J, leaving 15 bases between. The CDR3 runs 15 residues. The sequencing input was peripheral blood. The rearrangement links TRBV4-3 to TRBJ1-6, with a possible D match to TRBD1 (6 bases). The TCR comes from a man aged 25 to 40 with COVID-19, enrolled during active disease. The chain's CDR3 is CASSRKRGGDSPLHF. As DNA, the CDR3 is TGCGCCAGCAGCCGCAAGAGGGGGGGAGATTCACCCCTCCACTTT.